One sample yielded the 17 T cell receptor beta chains listed below, sequenced in a study of blood T cell repertoires in COVID-19. The repertoire was sequenced with immunoSEQ multiplex PCR; TCRdb's copy has only in-frame clones and lacks some. The repertoire has roughly 100,000 clones, around 80% of them found once; the top ten carry around 19%. The sample taken for sequencing was peripheral blood. Receptors were obtained from an older man with acute or convalescent COVID-19.

The J gene is TRBJ2-2, the V gene TRBV5-1; tentative D call: TRBD1 (6 bases). CDR1 is SGHRS, CDR2 YFSETQ, per germline. Trimming shortened V by 4 bases and J by 5 bases, and 12 bases separated the two germline ends. The length of the CDR3 is 14 residues. As DNA, the CDR3 is TGCGCCAGCAGCCTACAGGGTGCGACCGGGGAGCTGTTTTTT. Translated, it gives CASSLQGATGELFF.

The V and J genes are TRBV11-2 and TRBJ2-7, with D possibly being TRBD2 (5 bases). V was shortened by 6 bases and J by 5 bases, with 17 bases between the two germline ends. The CDR3 is made up of 14 amino acids. Per germline, CDR1 SGHAT and CDR2 FQNNGV. CDR3 sequence (DNA): TGTGCCAGCAGAGGAGGACGACTTGCCCACGAGCAGTACTTC. This sequence encodes CASRGGRLAHEQYF.

The chain is built from TRBV5-4 and TRBJ2-1, with a possible D match to TRBD1 (6 bases). The CDR3 is 13 residues long. From germline, CDR1 is SGHNT and CDR2 YYREEE (reference sequence). V lost 4 bases to trimming and J lost 2 bases, with 7 bases between them. In DNA, the CDR3 is TGTGCCAGCAGCAACAGGGCCTACAATGAGCAGTTCTTC. Translation gives CASSNRAYNEQFF.

The J gene is TRBJ2-1, the V gene TRBV30, with D hard to call. This CDR3 region has 14 residues. Trimming cost V 2 bases and J 3 bases, with 11 bases left between them. Germline V gene data show CDR1 as GTSNPN and CDR2 as SVGIG (reference sequence). CDR3 DNA sequence: TGTGCCTGGAGTCCGCCTAGTTTCTACAATGAGCAGTTCTTC. Its translation is CAWSPPSFYNEQFF.

The V and J genes are TRBV28 and TRBJ2-7; no firm D call. The germline gives CDR1 MDHEN, CDR2 SYDVKM. With 8 bases removed from V and 2 bases from J, the gap between germline ends came to 13 bases. This CDR3 has 13 residues. The chain's CDR3 is CASCSGLPYEQYF. CDR3 in DNA: TGTGCCAGCTGCTCAGGTCTACCCTACGAGCAGTACTTC.

J is TRBJ2-1 and V is TRBV4-3, with a tentative D call TRBD1 (5 bases). Trimming took 7 bases from V and 7 from J, leaving 23 bases between them. Germline V gene data show CDR1 as LGHNA and CDR2 as YSLEER. The CDR3 has 16 amino acids. CDR3 region: CASTKRLAFQGNEQFF. The CDR3 DNA follows: TGCGCCAGCACCAAAAGGCTCGCCTTCCAGGGTAATGAGCAGTTCTTC.

CDR3 bases: TGTGCCAGCAGCGTAGAGATAGCGGGGGGTAGGGATACGCAGTATTTT. It yields the protein CASSVEIAGGRDTQYF. V usage is TRBV9 and J usage is TRBJ2-3, with 10 bases lining up with TRBD2. This CDR3 is built from 16 residues. Looked up from germline, CDR1 is SGDLS and CDR2 is YYNGEE. V shed 0 bases, J shed 6 bases, and the junction held 7 bases outside the gene matches.

The chain joins TRBV7-9 to TRBJ2-2; 8 bases agree with TRBD1. J gave up 4 bases and V 3 bases, and 10 bases lay outside the gene matches. This CDR3 has 17 residues. In germline, CDR1 is SEHNR, CDR2 FQNEAQ (reference sequence). CDR3 DNA sequence: TGTGCCAGCAGCTTGGCGCCAGGGGGCTCTTTCACCGGGGAGCTGTTTTTT. Translation: CASSLAPGGSFTGELFF.

V gene TRBV5-6 combines with J gene TRBJ2-7; D may be TRBD2 (6 bases). Trimming removed 4 bases from V and 3 bases from J, with 17 bases in between. The CDR3 loop spans 15 amino acids. Germline-derived CDR1 and CDR2 are SGHDT and YYEEEE. The CDR3 region has the DNA TGTGCCAGCAGCCCGGAGTGGGGGGTTCTCTACGAGCAGTACTTC. Its translation: CASSPEWGVLYEQYF. Supplemented by reference TRBV5-6 and TRBJ2-7, the full variable domain reads DAGVTQSPTHLIKTRGQQVTLRCSPKSGHDTVSWYQQALGQGPQFIFQYYEEEERQRGNFPDRFSGHQFPNYSSELNVNALLLGDSALYLCASSPEWGVLYEQYFGPGTRLTVT.

This sequence joins TRBV28 and TRBJ2-7, with 12 nucleotides matching TRBD2. Trimming removed 9 bases from V and 7 bases from J; junction bases left unmatched: 10. Germline V gene lookup returns CDR1 MDHEN and CDR2 SYDVKM. The CDR3 sequence is 14 residues long. The CDR3 bases are TGTGCCAGTACCCCTAGCGGGGGGGTGAAGGAGCAGTACTTC. Protein: CASTPSGGVKEQYF. Based on the CDR3 plus reference TRBV28 and TRBJ2-7, the full variable domain is DVKVTQSSRYLVKRTGEKVFLECVQDMDHENMFWYRQDPGLGLRLIYFSYDVKMKEKGDIPEGYSVSREKKERFSLILESASTNQTSMYLCASTPSGGVKEQYFGPGTRLTVT.

The V gene is TRBV19, the J gene TRBJ2-7; D ambiguous. Trimming left V 3 bases short and J 3 bases short, with 18 bases between. Germline CDR1 is LNHDA and CDR2 is SQIVND (reference sequence). The CDR3 covers 16 residues. CDR3 coding DNA: TGTGCCAGTAGTATGGGCCTACAGCCGTCGCTCTACGAGCAGTACTTC. Amino acids: CASSMGLQPSLYEQYF.

The genes are TRBV2 and TRBJ2-7; 7 nucleotides agree with TRBD1. With 4 bases clipped from V and 0 bases from J, the junction kept 6 bases outside the gene matches. The CDR3 contains 15 residues. In germline, CDR1 is SNHLY, CDR2 FYNNEI. The CDR3 DNA reads TGTGCCAGCAGTGTCTCCGGGACAGTCTCCTACGAGCAGTACTTC. Translating gives CASSVSGTVSYEQYF. The whole variable domain, remainder taken from reference TRBV2 and TRBJ2-7, is EPEVTQTPSHQVTQMGQEVILRCVPISNHLYFYWYRQILGQKVEFLVSFYNNEISEKSEIFDDQFSVERPDGSNFTLKIRSTKLEDSAMYFCASSVSGTVSYEQYFGPGTRLTVT.

The chain combines TRBV6-6 with TRBJ2-2; 8 bases are shared with TRBD2. The CDR3 sequence is 14 residues long. V was pared by 5 bases and J by 7 bases, with 6 bases of the junction left unmatched. Germline loops: CDR1 MNHNY, CDR2 SVGAGI (reference sequence). The CDR3 loop is CASSLGLEGGELFF. For the CDR3, the DNA is TGTGCCAGCAGTCTGGGACTAGAGGGCGGGGAGCTGTTTTTT.

In its sample, this clone was seen once. The chain has TRBV5-6 and TRBJ2-7; 10 bases align to TRBD2. V was pared by 0 bases and J by 9 bases, with 12 bases of the junction left unmatched. Germline loops: CDR1 SGHDT, CDR2 YYEEEE. The CDR3 sequence is 16 residues long. The CDR3 DNA reads TGTGCCAGCAGCTTGGCCGGATCGAGCGGGGGGGCCGTGCAGTACTTC. It encodes CASSLAGSSGGAVQYF.

V gene TRBV28 combines with J gene TRBJ1-4, with D uncertain. The CDR3 spans 11 residues. Trimming took off 8 bases at V and 8 bases at J, with 9 bases between the two ends. Germline CDR1 is MDHEN and CDR2 is SYDVKM. The CDR3 protein is CASGPQEKLFF. CDR3 DNA sequence: TGTGCCAGCGGTCCCCAGGAAAAACTGTTTTTT. The whole variable domain, remainder taken from reference TRBV28 and TRBJ1-4, is DVKVTQSSRYLVKRTGEKVFLECVQDMDHENMFWYRQDPGLGLRLIYFSYDVKMKEKGDIPEGYSVSREKKERFSLILESASTNQTSMYLCASGPQEKLFFGSGTQLSVL.

This chain uses TRBV11-3 with TRBJ2-7; 8 bases are a match to TRBD2. Germline V gives CDR1 SGHNT, CDR2 YENEEA. J lost 2 bases, V lost 2 bases, and 5 bases had no gene match. The CDR3 consists of 15 residues. CDR3 DNA: TGTGCCAGCAGCTTACGGGCGGGAGGAACCTACGAGCAGTACTTC. It translates to CASSLRAGGTYEQYF.

The V gene is TRBV12-3 or TRBV12-4, the J gene TRBJ2-5; D gene ambiguous. V dropped 6 bases and J dropped 2 bases, with 4 bases sitting between them. CDR3 size: 11 residues. The CDR3 sequence is CASSVQETQYF. CDR3 DNA: TGTGCCAGCAGCGTTCAAGAGACCCAGTACTTC.